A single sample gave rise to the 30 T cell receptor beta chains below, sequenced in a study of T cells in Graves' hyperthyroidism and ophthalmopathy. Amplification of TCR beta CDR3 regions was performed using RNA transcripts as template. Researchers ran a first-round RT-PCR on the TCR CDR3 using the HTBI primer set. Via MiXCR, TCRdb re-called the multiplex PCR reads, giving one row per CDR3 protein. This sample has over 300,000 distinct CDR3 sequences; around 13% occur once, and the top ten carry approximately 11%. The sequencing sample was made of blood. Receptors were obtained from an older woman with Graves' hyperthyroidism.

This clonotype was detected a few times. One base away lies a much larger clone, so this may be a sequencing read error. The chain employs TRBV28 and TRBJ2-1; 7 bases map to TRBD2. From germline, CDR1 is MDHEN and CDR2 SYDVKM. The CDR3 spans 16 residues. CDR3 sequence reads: CASSPTPGLTYNKQFF. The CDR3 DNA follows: TGTGCCAGCAGTCCGACACCGGGACTAACCTACAATAAGCAGTTCTTC.

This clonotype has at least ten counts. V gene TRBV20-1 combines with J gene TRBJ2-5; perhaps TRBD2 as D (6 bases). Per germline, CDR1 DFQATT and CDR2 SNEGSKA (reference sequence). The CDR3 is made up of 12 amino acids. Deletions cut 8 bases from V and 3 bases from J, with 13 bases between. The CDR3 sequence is CSKAGREETQYF. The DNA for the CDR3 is TGCAGTAAAGCGGGCAGGGAAGAGACCCAGTACTTC.

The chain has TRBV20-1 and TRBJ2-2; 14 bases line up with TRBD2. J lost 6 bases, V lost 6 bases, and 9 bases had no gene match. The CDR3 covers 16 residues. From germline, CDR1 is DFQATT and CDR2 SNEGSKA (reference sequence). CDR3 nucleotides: TGCAGTGCCGGGACTAGCGGGAGACGAGGGGCCGGGGAGCTGTTTTTT. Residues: CSAGTSGRRGAGELFF.

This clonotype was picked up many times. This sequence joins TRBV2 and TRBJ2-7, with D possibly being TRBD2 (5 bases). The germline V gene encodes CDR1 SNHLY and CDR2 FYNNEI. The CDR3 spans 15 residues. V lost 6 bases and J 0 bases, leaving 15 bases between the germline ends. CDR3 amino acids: CASRRTEGSSYEQYF. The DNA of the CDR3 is TGTGCCAGCAGACGGACGGAAGGGAGCTCCTACGAGCAGTACTTC.

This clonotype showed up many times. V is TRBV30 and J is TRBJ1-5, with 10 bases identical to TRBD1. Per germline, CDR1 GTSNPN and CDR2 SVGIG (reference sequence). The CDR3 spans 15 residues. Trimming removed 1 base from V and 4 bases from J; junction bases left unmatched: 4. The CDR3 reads CAWSGQGARNQPQHF. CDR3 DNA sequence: TGTGCCTGGAGTGGACAGGGGGCGCGTAATCAGCCCCAGCATTTT.

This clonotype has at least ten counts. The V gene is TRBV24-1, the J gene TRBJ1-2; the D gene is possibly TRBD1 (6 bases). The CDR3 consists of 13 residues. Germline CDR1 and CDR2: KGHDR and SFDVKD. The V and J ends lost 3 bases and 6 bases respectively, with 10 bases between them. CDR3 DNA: TGTGCCACCAGTGATGTCCACAGGGATGGCTACACCTTC. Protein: CATSDVHRDGYTF.

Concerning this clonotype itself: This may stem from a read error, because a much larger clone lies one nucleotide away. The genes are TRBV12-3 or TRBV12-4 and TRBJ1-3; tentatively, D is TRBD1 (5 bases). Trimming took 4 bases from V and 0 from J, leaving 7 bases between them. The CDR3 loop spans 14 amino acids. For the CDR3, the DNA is TGTGCCAGCAGTTACAGGAGCTCTGGAAACACCATATATTTT. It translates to CASSYRSSGNTIYF.

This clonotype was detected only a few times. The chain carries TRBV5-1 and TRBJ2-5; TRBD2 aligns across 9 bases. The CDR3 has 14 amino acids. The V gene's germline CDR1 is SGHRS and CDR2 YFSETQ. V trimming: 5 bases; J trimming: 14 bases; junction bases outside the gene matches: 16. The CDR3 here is CASRAAATEREVYF. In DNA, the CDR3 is TGCGCCAGCAGAGCAGCGGCTACGGAGCGGGAGGTTTACTTC. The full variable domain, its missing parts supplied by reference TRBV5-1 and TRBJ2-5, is KAGVTQTPRYLIKTRGQQVTLSCSPISGHRSVSWYQQTPGQGLQFLFEYFSETQRNKGNFPGRFSGRQFSNSRSEMNVSTLELGDSALYLCASRAAATEREVYFGPGTRLLVL.

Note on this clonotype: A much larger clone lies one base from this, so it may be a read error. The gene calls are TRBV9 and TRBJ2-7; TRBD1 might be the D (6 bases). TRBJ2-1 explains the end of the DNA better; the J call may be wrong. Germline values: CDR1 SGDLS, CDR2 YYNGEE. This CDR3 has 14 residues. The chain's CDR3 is CASSARDISYEQFF. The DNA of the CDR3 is TGTGCCAGCAGCGCCCGGGACATTTCCTACGAGCAGTTCTTC.

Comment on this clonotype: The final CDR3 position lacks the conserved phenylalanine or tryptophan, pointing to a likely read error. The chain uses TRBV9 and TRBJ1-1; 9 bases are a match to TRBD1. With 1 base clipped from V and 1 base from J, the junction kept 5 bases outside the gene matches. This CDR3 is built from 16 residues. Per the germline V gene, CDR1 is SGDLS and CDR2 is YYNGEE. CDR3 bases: TGTGCCAGCAGCGTACCACCGGGACAGGGGAACACTGAAGCTTTCCTT. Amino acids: CASSVPPGQGNTEAFL.

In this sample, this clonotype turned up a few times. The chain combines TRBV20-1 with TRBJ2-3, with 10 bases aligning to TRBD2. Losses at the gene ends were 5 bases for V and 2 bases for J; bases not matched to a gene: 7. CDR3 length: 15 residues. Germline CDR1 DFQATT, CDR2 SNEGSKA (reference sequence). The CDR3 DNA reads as TGCAGTGCTGGCCAGAGCGGGAGGGCCACAGATACGCAGTATTTT. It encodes CSAGQSGRATDTQYF.

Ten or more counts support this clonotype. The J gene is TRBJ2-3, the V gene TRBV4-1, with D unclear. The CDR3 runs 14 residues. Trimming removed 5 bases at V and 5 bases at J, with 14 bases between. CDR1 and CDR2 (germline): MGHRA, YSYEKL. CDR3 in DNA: TGCGCCAGCAGCGAAGGAAACTACGGAGATACGCAGTATTTT. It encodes CASSEGNYGDTQYF.

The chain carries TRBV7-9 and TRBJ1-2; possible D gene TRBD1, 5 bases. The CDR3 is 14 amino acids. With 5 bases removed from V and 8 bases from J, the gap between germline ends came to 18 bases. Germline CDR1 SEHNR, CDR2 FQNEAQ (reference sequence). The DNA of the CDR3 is TGTGCCAGCAGCGGGACCGGGTGGGGGACCGGCTACACCTTC. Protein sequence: CASSGTGWGTGYTF.

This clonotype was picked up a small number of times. The CDR3 DNA reads TGTGCCAGCAGGGCCCAACAGGGGGGAGGAAACACCATATATTTT. Protein product: CASRAQQGGGNTIYF. The chain employs TRBV2 and TRBJ1-3; 8 positions match TRBD1. Trimming took 6 bases from V and 4 from J; bases not matched to a gene: 8. The CDR3 is 15 residues long. Germline V gene lookup returns CDR1 SNHLY and CDR2 FYNNEI.

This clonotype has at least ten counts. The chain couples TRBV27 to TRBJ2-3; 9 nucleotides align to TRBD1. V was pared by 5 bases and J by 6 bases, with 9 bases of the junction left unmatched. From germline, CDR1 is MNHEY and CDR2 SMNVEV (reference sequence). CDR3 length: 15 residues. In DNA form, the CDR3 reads TGTGCCAGCAGTCTGGACAGGGGTCCGGGTGATACGCAGTATTTT. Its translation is CASSLDRGPGDTQYF.

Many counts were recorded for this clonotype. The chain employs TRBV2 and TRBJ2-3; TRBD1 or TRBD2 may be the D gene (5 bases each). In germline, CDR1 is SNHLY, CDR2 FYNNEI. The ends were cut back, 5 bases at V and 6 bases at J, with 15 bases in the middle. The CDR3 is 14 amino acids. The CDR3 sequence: CASSIGTGRDTQYF. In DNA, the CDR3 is TGTGCCAGCAGTATCGGGACGGGGCGGGATACGCAGTATTTT.

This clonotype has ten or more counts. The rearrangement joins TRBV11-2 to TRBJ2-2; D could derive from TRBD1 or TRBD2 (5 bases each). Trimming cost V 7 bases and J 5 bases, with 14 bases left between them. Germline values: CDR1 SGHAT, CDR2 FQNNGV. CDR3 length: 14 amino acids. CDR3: CASKRIWGTGELFF. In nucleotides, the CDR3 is TGTGCCAGCAAAAGGATCTGGGGGACCGGGGAGCTGTTTTTT. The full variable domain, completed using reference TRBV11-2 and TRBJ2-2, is EAGVAQSPRYKIIEKRQSVAFWCNPISGHATLYWYQQILGQGPKLLIQFQNNGVVDDSQLPKDRFSAERLKGVDSTLKIQPAKLEDSAVYLCASKRIWGTGELFFGEGSRLTVL.

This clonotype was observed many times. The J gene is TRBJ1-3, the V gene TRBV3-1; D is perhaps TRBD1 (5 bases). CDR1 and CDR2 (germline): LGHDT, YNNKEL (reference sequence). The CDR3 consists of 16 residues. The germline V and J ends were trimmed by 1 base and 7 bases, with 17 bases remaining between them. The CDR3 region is CASSQGSVGRGNTIYF. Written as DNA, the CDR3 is TGTGCCAGCAGCCAAGGTAGTGTCGGCCGGGGCAACACCATATATTTT. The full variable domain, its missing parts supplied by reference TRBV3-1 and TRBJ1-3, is DTAVSQTPKYLVTQMGNDKSIKCEQNLGHDTMYWYKQDSKKFLKIMFSYNNKELIINETVPNRFSPKSPDKAHLNLHINSLELGDSAVYFCASSQGSVGRGNTIYFGEGSWLTVV.

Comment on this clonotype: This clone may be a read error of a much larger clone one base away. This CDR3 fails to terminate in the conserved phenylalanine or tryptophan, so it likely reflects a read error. The DNA for the CDR3 is TGTGCCAGCAGGCCTCAGGGGGCCAGTTCCGGCTACACCCTC. Encoded protein: CASRPQGASSGYTL. J is TRBJ1-2 and V is TRBV3-1, with 8 bases fitting TRBD1. Germline V lookup: CDR1 LGHDT, CDR2 YNNKEL (reference sequence). The CDR3 sequence is 14 residues long. J was trimmed by 8 bases and V by 6 bases; bases with no gene match: 11.

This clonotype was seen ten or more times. The CDR3: CAWSLGLAGREQFF. The CDR3 DNA reads TGTGCCTGGAGTTTAGGACTAGCGGGACGTGAGCAGTTCTTC. The rearrangement joins TRBV30 to TRBJ2-1; 12 bases map to TRBD2. With 2 bases clipped from V and 9 bases from J, the junction kept 5 bases outside the gene matches. This CDR3 has 14 residues. CDR1 and CDR2 from the germline V gene are GTSNPN and SVGIG (reference sequence).

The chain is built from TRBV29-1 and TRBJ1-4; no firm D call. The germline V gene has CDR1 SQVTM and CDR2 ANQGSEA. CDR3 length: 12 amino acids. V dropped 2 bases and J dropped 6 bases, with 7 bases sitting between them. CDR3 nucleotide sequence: TGCAGCGTTGAAAATGGTGATGAAAAACTGTTTTTT. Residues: CSVENGDEKLFF.

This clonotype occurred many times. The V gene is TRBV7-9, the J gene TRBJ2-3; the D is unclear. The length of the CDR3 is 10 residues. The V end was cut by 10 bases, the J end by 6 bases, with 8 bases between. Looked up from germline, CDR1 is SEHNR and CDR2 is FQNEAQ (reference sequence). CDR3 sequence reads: CAIVRDTQYF. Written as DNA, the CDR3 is TGTGCCATAGTACGGGATACGCAGTATTTT.

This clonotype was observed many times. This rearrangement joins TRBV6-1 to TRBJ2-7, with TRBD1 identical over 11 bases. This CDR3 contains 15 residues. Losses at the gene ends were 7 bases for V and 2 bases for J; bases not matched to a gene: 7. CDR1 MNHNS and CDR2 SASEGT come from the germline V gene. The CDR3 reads CASKKGQGGTYEQYF. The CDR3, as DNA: TGTGCCAGCAAGAAGGGACAGGGGGGGACCTACGAGCAGTACTTC.

The DNA of the CDR3 is TGCGCCAGCAGCCAAGGGACTATAAGGGGTACGCAGTATTTT. Protein: CASSQGTIRGTQYF. The rearrangement uses TRBV4-1 and TRBJ2-3, with D tentatively TRBD2 (6 bases). This CDR3 contains 14 residues. V was cut by 1 base and J by 8 bases, with 13 bases left in between. In germline, CDR1 is MGHRA, CDR2 YSYEKL.

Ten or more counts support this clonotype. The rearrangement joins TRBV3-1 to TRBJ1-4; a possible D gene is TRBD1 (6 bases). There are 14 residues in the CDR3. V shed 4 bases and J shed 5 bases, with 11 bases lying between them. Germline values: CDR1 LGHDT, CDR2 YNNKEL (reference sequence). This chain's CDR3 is CASSRRQGNEKLFF. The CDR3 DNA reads TGTGCCAGCAGCCGGCGGCAGGGGAATGAAAAACTGTTTTTT.

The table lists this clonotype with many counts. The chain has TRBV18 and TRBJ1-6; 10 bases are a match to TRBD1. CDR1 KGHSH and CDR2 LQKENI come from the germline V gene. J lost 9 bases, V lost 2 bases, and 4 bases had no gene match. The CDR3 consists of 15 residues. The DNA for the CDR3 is TGTGCCAGCTCACCAAGACAGGGGGCTAGTTCACCCCTCCACTTT. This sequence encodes CASSPRQGASSPLHF. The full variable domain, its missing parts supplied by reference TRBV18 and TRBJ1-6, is NAGVMQNPRHLVRRRGQEARLRCSPMKGHSHVYWYRQLPEEGLKFMVYLQKENIIDESGMPKERFSAEFPKEGPSILRIQQVVRGDSAAYFCASSPRQGASSPLHFGNGTRLTVT.

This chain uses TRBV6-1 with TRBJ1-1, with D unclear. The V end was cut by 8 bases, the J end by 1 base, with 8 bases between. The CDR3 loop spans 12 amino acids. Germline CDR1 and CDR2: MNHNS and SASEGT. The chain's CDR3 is CASGPRNTEAFF. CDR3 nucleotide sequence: TGTGCCAGCGGGCCTCGGAACACTGAAGCTTTCTTT.

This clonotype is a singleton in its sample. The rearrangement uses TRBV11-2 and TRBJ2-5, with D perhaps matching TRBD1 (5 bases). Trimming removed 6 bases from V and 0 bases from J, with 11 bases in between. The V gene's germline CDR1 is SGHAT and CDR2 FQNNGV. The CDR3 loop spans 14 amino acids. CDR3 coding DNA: TGTGCCAGCAGGATAAGGGGCAACCAAGAGACCCAGTACTTC. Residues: CASRIRGNQETQYF.

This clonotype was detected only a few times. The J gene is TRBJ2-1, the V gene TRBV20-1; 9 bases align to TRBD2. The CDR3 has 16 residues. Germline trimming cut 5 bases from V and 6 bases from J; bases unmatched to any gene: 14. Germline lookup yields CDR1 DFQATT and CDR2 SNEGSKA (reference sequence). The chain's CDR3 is CSAGDLAGDLGNEQFF. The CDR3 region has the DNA TGCAGTGCTGGGGACTTAGCGGGAGATCTGGGCAATGAGCAGTTCTTC.

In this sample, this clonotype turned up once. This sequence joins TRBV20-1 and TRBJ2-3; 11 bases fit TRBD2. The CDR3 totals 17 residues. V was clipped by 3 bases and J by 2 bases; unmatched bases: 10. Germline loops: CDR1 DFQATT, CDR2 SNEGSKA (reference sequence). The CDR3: CSASGWGTSGFTDTQYF. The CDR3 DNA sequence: TGCAGTGCTAGTGGATGGGGGACTAGCGGATTCACAGATACGCAGTATTTT.